This TCR beta chain is from a study of shared clonotypes between healthy human individuals. The trim removed 10 bases at V and 7 bases at J, leaving 15 bases unmatched. The CDR3 runs 15 residues. CDR1 MDHEN and CDR2 SYDVKM come from the germline V gene. Only CD45RO-negative cells positively selected for CCR7 counted as naive CD8 cells, so terminally differentiated effector memory CD45RA+ cells were excluded. This table comes from immunoSEQ multiplex PCR, and its TCRdb copy is limited to in-frame clones, with some not included. The sample gives around 2.1 million clones, 93% of which show up once; about 1.8% is in the top ten.

Sample: naive CD8+ T cells from PBMCs. This TCR derives from a man aged 18-30 years in good health. Some clones in this sample may be carry-over from other donors' samples. The genes are TRBV28 and TRBJ2-2; 7 bases are shared with TRBD1. CDR3 sequence: CATYRPKRGHGELFF. The CDR3 DNA reads as TGTGCCACGTACCGCCCAAAAAGGGGGCACGGGGAGCTGTTTTTT.